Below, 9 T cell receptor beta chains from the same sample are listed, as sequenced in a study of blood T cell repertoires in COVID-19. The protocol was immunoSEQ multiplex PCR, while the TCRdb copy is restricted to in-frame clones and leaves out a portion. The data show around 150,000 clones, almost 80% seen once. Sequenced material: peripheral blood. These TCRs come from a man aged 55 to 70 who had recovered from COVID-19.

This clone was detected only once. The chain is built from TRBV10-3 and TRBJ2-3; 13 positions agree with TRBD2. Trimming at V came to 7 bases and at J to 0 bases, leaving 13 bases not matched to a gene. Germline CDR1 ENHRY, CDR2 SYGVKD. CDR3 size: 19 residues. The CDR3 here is CAIILTPGLAGTSTDTQYF. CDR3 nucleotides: TGTGCCATCATTCTCACACCGGGACTAGCGGGAACTAGCACAGATACGCAGTATTTT.

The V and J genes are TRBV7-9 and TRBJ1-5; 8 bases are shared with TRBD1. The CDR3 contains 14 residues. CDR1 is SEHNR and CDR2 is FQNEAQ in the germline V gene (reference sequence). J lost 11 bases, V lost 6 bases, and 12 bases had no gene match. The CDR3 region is CASSLGQGRFSQHF. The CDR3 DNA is TGTGCCAGCAGTCTTGGACAGGGCCGTTTCTCCCAGCATTTT.

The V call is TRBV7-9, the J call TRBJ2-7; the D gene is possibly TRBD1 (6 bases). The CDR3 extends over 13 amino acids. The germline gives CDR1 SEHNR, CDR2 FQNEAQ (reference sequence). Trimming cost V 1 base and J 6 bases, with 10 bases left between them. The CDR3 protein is CASSLEGVGEQYF. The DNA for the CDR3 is TGTGCCAGCAGCTTAGAGGGGGTTGGCGAGCAGTACTTC.

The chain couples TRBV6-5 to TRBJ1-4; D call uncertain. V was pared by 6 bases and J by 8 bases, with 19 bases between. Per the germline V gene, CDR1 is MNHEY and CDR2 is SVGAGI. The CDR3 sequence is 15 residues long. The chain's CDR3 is CASRPSRAVLEKLFF. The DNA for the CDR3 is TGTGCCAGCAGGCCCTCGAGGGCGGTGTTAGAAAAACTGTTTTTT.

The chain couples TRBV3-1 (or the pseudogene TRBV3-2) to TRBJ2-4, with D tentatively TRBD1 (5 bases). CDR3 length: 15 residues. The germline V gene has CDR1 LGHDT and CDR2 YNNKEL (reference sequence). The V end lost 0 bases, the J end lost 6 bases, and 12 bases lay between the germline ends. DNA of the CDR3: TGTGCCAGCAGCCAAGAACGCAGCACAGGAAACATTCAGTACTTC. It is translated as CASSQERSTGNIQYF.

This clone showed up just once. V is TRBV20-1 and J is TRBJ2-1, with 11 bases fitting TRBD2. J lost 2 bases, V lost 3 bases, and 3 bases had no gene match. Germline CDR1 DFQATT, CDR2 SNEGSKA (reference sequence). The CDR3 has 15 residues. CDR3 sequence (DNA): TGCAGTGCTAGTCTAGCGGGAGGCCCCTACAATGAGCAGTTCTTC. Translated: CSASLAGGPYNEQFF.

The DNA of the CDR3 is TGCGCCAGCAGCTTGGAACTTCCCGTTCAAGAGACCCAGTACTTC. Protein: CASSLELPVQETQYF. This chain uses TRBV5-1 with TRBJ2-5; D gene ambiguous. Germline values: CDR1 SGHRS, CDR2 YFSETQ. Trimming pared 0 bases from V and 2 bases from J, leaving 11 bases between. The CDR3 sequence is 15 residues long.

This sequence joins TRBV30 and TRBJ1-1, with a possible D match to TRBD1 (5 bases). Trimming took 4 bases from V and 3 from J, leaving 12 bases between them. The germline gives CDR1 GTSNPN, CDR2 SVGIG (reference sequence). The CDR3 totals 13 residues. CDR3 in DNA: TGTGCCTGGAACGGCAGGGCGGACACTGAAGCTTTCTTT. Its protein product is CAWNGRADTEAFF.

The CDR3 DNA reads as TGTGCCAGTCTCCGAGGAGGGGTGGACACTGAAGCTTTCTTT. Protein sequence: CASLRGGVDTEAFF. The chain has TRBV28 and TRBJ1-1; the D gene is possibly TRBD1 (5 bases). V lost 9 bases, J lost 3 bases, and 17 bases lay in between. This CDR3 is built from 14 residues. Germline values: CDR1 MDHEN, CDR2 SYDVKM.